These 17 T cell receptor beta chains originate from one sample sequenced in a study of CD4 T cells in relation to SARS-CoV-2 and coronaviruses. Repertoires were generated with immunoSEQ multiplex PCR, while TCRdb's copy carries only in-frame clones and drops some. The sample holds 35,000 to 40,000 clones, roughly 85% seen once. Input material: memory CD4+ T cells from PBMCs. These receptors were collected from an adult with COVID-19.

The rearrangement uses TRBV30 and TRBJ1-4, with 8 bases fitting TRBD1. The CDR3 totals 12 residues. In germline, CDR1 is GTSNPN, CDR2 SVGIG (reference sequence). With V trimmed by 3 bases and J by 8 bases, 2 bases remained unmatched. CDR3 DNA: TGTGCCTGGAGGACAGGGGACGAAAAACTGTTTTTT. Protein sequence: CAWRTGDEKLFF. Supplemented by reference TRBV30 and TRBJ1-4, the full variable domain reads SQTIHQWPATLVQPVGSPLSLECTVEGTSNPNLYWYRQAAGRGLQLLFYSVGIGQISSEVPQNLSASRPQDRQFILSSKKLLLSDSGFYLCAWRTGDEKLFFGSGTQLSVL.

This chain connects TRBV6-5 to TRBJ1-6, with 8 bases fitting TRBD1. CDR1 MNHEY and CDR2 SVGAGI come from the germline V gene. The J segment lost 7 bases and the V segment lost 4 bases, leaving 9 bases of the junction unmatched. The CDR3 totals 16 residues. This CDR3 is CASSSAGTGRNSPLHF. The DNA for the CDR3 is TGTGCCAGCAGTTCAGCCGGGACAGGAAGAAATTCACCCCTCCACTTT.

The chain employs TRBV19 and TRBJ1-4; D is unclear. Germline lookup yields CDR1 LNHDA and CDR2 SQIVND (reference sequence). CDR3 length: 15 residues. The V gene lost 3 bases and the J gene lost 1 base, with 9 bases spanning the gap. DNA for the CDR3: TGTGCCAGTAGTATCGGTGGACGAACTAATGAAAAACTGTTTTTT. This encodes CASSIGGRTNEKLFF.

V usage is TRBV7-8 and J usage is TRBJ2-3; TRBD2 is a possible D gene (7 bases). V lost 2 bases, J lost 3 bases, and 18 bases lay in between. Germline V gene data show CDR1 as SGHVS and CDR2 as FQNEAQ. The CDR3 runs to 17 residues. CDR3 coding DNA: TGTGCCAGCAGCTTACGAGCTAGCGGTAGGGGGACAGATACGCAGTATTTT. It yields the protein CASSLRASGRGTDTQYF.

CDR3 DNA: TGTGCCAGCAGCTTAAATGCACTTACTTACGAGCAGTACTTC. It yields the protein CASSLNALTYEQYF. The rearrangement links TRBV7-9 to TRBJ2-7; unclear D gene. This CDR3 is 14 amino acids long. CDR1 SEHNR and CDR2 FQNEAQ come from the germline V gene (reference sequence). V shed 2 bases and J shed 4 bases, with 12 bases lying between them. The variable domain in full, completed from reference TRBV7-9 and TRBJ2-7, reads DTGVSQNPRHKITKRGQNVTFRCDPISEHNRLYWYRQTLGQGPEFLTYFQNEAQLEKSRLLSDRFSAERPKGSFSTLEIQRTEQGDSAMYLCASSLNALTYEQYFGPGTRLTVT.

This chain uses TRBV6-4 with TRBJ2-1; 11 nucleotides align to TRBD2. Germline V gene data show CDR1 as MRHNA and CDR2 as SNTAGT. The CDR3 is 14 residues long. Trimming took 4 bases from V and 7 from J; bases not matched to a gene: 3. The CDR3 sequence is CASSVAGGRNEQFF. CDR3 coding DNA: TGTGCCAGCAGTGTAGCGGGAGGGCGGAATGAGCAGTTCTTC.

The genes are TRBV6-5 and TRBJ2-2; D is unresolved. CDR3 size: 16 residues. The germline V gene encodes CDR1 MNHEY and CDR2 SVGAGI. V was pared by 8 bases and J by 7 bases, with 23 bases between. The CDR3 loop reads CASGLSGNSRGGELFF. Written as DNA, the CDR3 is TGTGCCAGCGGTTTATCTGGTAACAGCCGAGGCGGGGAGCTGTTTTTT.

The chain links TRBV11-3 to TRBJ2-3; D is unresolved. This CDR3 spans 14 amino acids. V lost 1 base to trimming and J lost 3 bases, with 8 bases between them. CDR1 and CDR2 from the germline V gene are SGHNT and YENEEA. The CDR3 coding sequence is TGTGCCAGCAGCTTAGCCTACGGGACAGATACGCAGTATTTT. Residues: CASSLAYGTDTQYF.

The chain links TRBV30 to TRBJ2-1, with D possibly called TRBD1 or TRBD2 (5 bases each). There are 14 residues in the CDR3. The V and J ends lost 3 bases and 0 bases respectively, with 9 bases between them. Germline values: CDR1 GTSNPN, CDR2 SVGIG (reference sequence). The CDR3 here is CAWSPGLSYNEQFF. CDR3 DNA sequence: TGTGCCTGGAGCCCGGGGCTCTCCTACAATGAGCAGTTCTTC.

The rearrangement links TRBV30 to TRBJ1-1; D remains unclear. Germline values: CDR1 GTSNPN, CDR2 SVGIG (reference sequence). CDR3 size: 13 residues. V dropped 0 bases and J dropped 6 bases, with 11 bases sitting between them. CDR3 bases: TGTGCCTGGAGTGTACGGCCGGGTTCTGAAGCTTTCTTT. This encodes CAWSVRPGSEAFF.

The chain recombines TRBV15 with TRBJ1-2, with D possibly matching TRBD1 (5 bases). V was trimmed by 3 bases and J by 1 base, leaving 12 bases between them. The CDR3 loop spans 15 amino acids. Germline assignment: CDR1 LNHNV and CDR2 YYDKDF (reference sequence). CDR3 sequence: CATSRDPTVNYGYTF. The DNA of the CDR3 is TGTGCCACCAGCAGGGACCCGACAGTTAACTATGGCTACACCTTC.

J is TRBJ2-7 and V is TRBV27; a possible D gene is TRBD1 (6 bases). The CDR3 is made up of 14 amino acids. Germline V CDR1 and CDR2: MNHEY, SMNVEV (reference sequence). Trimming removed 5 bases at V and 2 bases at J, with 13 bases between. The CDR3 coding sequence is TGTGCCAGCAGTAATTCCAGGGGCGCCTACGAGCAGTACTTC. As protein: CASSNSRGAYEQYF.

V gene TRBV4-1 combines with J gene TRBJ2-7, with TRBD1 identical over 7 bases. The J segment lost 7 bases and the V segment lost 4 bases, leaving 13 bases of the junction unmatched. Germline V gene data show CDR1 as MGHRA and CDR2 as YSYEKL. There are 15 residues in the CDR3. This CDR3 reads CASSPRTGARIEQYF. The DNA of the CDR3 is TGCGCCAGCAGCCCCCGGACAGGCGCCCGTATTGAGCAGTACTTC.

The CDR3 nucleotides are TGTGCCAGCAGCGTAGAAATGAGTACCAACGAGCAGTACTTC. It translates to CASSVEMSTNEQYF. This sequence joins TRBV9 and TRBJ2-7; no clear D gene. V lost 0 bases to trimming and J lost 5 bases, with 12 bases between them. Per germline, CDR1 SGDLS and CDR2 YYNGEE. This CDR3 comprises 14 residues.

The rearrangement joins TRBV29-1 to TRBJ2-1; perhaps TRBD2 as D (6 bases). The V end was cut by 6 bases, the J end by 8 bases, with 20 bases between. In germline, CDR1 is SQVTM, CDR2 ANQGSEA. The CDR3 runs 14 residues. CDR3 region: CSVGPGTAVHEQFF. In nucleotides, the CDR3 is TGCAGCGTGGGGCCCGGGACTGCGGTTCATGAGCAGTTCTTC.

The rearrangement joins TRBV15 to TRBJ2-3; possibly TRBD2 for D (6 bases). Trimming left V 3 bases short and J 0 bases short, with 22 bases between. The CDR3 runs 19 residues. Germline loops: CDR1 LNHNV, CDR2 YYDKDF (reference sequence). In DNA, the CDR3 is TGTGCCACCAGCAGCCTGAGTGCGGGGTCGTTCTATAGCACAGATACGCAGTATTTT. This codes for CATSSLSAGSFYSTDTQYF.

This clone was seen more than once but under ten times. The DNA of the CDR3 is TGCAGCGTCGGGTGGCAAGCGGGAGCGGGGAATGAGCAGTTCTTC. Encoded protein: CSVGWQAGAGNEQFF. The V call is TRBV29-1, the J call TRBJ2-1; 8 positions match TRBD2. This CDR3 comprises 15 residues. Germline values: CDR1 SQVTM, CDR2 ANQGSEA. Trimming cost V 6 bases and J 7 bases; bases outside gene matches: 14.